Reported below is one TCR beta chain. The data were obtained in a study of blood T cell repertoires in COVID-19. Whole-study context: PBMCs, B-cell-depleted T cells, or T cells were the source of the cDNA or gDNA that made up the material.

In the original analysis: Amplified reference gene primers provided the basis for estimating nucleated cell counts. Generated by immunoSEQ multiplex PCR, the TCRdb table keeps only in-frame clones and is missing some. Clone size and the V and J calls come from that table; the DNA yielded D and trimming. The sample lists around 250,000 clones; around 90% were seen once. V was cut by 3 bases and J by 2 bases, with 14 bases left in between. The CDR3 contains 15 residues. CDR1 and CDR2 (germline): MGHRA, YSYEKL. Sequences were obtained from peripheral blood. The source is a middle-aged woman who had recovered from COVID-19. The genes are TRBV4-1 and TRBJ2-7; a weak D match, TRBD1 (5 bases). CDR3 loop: CASSHQFDSAYEQYF. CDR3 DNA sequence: TGCGCCAGCAGCCACCAATTCGACAGCGCCTACGAGCAGTACTTC.